One and the same sample provided the 6 T cell receptor beta chains below, sequenced in a study of blood T cell repertoires in COVID-19. The method was immunoSEQ multiplex PCR; TCRdb's version includes in-frame clones alone and lacks a portion of them. Of some 65,000 clones listed, about 74% were seen once; the top ten hold 28%. The sample consisted of peripheral blood. Receptors were obtained from a woman older than 75 with acute or convalescent COVID-19.

The chain links TRBV5-1 to TRBJ2-3; tentatively, D is TRBD2 (6 bases). The CDR3 length is 15 residues. The V gene's germline CDR1 is SGHRS and CDR2 YFSETQ. Trimming shortened V by 1 base and J by 0 bases, and 9 bases separated the two germline ends. The CDR3 region has the DNA TGCGCCAGCAGCTTGTGGCGGGAAAGCACAGATACGCAGTATTTT. This gives the protein CASSLWRESTDTQYF.

V is TRBV7-2 and J is TRBJ2-2, with D possibly being TRBD2 (5 bases). CDR1 is SGHTA and CDR2 is FQGNSA in the germline V gene. Trimming cost V 1 base and J 7 bases, with 10 bases left between them. The CDR3 extends over 14 amino acids. This CDR3 is CASSLEAGHGELFF. The CDR3 DNA follows: TGTGCCAGCAGCTTAGAGGCGGGTCACGGGGAGCTGTTTTTT.

This clone was recorded only once. The chain joins TRBV6-5 to TRBJ2-1, with 12 bases matching TRBD2. The V segment lost 7 bases and the J segment 2 bases; nucleotides outside the gene matches: 3. Germline V gene data show CDR1 as MNHEY and CDR2 as SVGAGI. This CDR3 spans 15 amino acids. The CDR3 sequence: CASTRTSGTYNEQFF. In DNA form, the CDR3 reads TGTGCCAGCACTCGGACTAGCGGGACCTACAATGAGCAGTTCTTC.

V gene TRBV30 combines with J gene TRBJ1-6; 10 nucleotides match TRBD1. V gave up 5 bases and J gave up 7 bases; unmatched junction bases: 5. From germline, CDR1 is GTSNPN and CDR2 SVGIG (reference sequence). This CDR3 is built from 14 residues. Here the CDR3 DNA reads TGTGCCTGGGACGGGACAGGGGACAATTCACCCCTCCACTTT. This sequence encodes CAWDGTGDNSPLHF. Together with reference TRBV30 and TRBJ1-6, the CDR3 gives the full variable domain: SQTIHQWPATLVQPVGSPLSLECTVEGTSNPNLYWYRQAAGRGLQLLFYSVGIGQISSEVPQNLSASRPQDRQFILSSKKLLLSDSGFYLCAWDGTGDNSPLHFGNGTRLTVT.

CDR3 in amino acids: CSARDYANTGELFF. The CDR3 nucleotides are TGCAGCGCTAGAGATTACGCGAACACCGGGGAGCTGTTTTTT. V gene TRBV29-1 combines with J gene TRBJ2-2; D not certain. The germline CDR1 and CDR2 sequences are SQVTM and ANQGSEA. The V gene lost 7 bases and the J gene lost 0 bases, with 12 bases spanning the gap. The CDR3 runs to 14 residues.

The chain carries TRBV11-2 and TRBJ2-7; a possible D gene is TRBD1 (5 bases). Trimming left V 0 bases short and J 0 bases short, with 9 bases between. This CDR3 is 15 amino acids long. Per the germline V gene, CDR1 is SGHAT and CDR2 is FQNNGV. The CDR3 loop reads CASSLERGPSYEQYF. The CDR3 coding sequence is TGTGCCAGCAGCTTAGAAAGGGGCCCCTCCTACGAGCAGTACTTC. The variable domain in full, completed from reference TRBV11-2 and TRBJ2-7, reads EAGVAQSPRYKIIEKRQSVAFWCNPISGHATLYWYQQILGQGPKLLIQFQNNGVVDDSQLPKDRFSAERLKGVDSTLKIQPAKLEDSAVYLCASSLERGPSYEQYFGPGTRLTVT.